The clone carrying this TCR beta chain came up a few times. Its antigen is unknown. The data stem from a study of T-cell memory formation after mild COVID-19. Whole-study context: Among the donors, TCR clusters were largely specific to each donor. General study results and limits: CD8+ contracting clones occupied EMRA, while CD4+ ones occupied mainly CM and EM. Cross-reactive memory apparently joined, as some responding clones appeared in pre-infection memory.

V was clipped by 4 bases and J by 4 bases, with 14 bases between them. Germline V CDR1 and CDR2: LGHNA, YSLEER. The CDR3 is 16 residues long. Constant-segment primers served in 5'RACE that generated TCR alpha and TCR beta cDNA libraries bearing sample barcodes and UMIs. In TCRdb, the 5' RACE reads were re-called with MiXCR into one record per CDR3 protein. The data hold approximately 300,000 distinct CDR3 sequences, with over 7% observed a single time. The sequenced material came from PBMCs or a T cell subset sorted from them (not recorded which). This TCR was sampled from a man aged 18 to 30 who had mild COVID-19 (a few samples of this study predate the infection). Cell type and time point are not known. The chain employs TRBV4-3 and TRBJ2-6; D possibly matches TRBD1 or TRBD2 (5 bases each). This chain's CDR3 is CASSPFRDPGANVLTF. In DNA, the CDR3 is TGCGCCAGCAGCCCTTTCCGGGACCCCGGGGCCAACGTCCTGACTTTC.